This passage covers 17 T cell receptor beta chains from one sample sequenced in a study of CD8+CD57+ T cells in acquired aplastic anemia. TCR beta VDJ combinations and CDR3 sequences were profiled from genomic DNA. TCRdb reprocessed the reads via MiXCR and lists one record per CDR3 protein. The sample has around 250,000 distinct CDR3 sequences, about 56% seen once. Sequencing was carried out using sorted CD4+, CD8+, or CD8+CD57+ T cells (not recorded which) from PBMCs. Every receptor here comes from a human donor with severe aplastic anemia or a healthy control (not recorded which).

This clonotype was found a few times. V usage is TRBV11-2 and J usage is TRBJ2-7; 13 bases fit TRBD2. Germline CDR1 SGHAT, CDR2 FQNNGV. J gave up 4 bases and V 4 bases, and 4 bases lay outside the gene matches. This CDR3 is built from 15 residues. The CDR3 nucleotides read TGTGCCAGCAGCTGGGGACTAGCGGGACAGTACGAGCAGTACTTC. Its protein is CASSWGLAGQYEQYF.

The rearrangement joins TRBV5-1 to TRBJ2-7, with 8 bases fitting TRBD1. The V and J ends lost 0 bases and 1 base, in that order; junction bases with no gene match: 6. The CDR3 has 16 residues. Looked up from germline, CDR1 is SGHRS and CDR2 is YFSETQ. The CDR3 protein is CASSLAWGTGSYEQYF. CDR3 in DNA: TGCGCCAGCAGCTTGGCCTGGGGGACAGGATCCTACGAGCAGTACTTC.

The chain employs TRBV5-1 and TRBJ2-2, with D maybe TRBD2 (6 bases). CDR3 size: 14 residues. CDR1 is SGHRS, CDR2 YFSETQ, per germline. The germline V and J ends were trimmed by 2 bases and 3 bases, with 8 bases remaining between them. CDR3 residues: CASSFRRDTGELFF. The CDR3 DNA reads as TGCGCCAGCAGCTTCAGGAGGGACACCGGGGAGCTGTTTTTT.

For this clonotype: Germline is not matched at one junction end, which may reflect a read error. CDR3 DNA: TGCAGTGCTAGAGATCGACTAGCAGGGGGTTTCGAGCAGCACTTC. Translated, it gives CSARDRLAGGFEQHF. This chain uses TRBV20-1 with TRBJ2-7; either TRBD1 or TRBD2 may supply D (7 bases each). This CDR3 region has 15 residues. Germline lookup yields CDR1 DFQATT and CDR2 SNEGSKA (reference sequence).

This clonotype was counted ten times or more. The chain combines TRBV29-1 with TRBJ2-2; possibly TRBD1 or TRBD2 for D (5 bases each). CDR3 size: 15 residues. The ends were cut back, 6 bases at V and 4 bases at J, with 18 bases in the middle. Germline V gene lookup returns CDR1 SQVTM and CDR2 ANQGSEA. The CDR3 region has the DNA TGCAGCGTCTGGGGGACGGAGAGGGGCACCGGGGAGCTGTTTTTT. It codes for CSVWGTERGTGELFF.

The gene calls are TRBV10-3 and TRBJ2-3; D is perhaps TRBD1 (6 bases). V lost 10 bases and J 2 bases, leaving 13 bases between the germline ends. The CDR3 has 13 residues. CDR1 is ENHRY and CDR2 is SYGVKD in the germline V gene. Written as DNA, the CDR3 is TGTGCCACCCGGGACACTTTCACAGATACGCAGTATTTT. Protein: CATRDTFTDTQYF.

The rearrangement links TRBV5-6 to TRBJ1-2; no definite D call. V gave up 7 bases and J gave up 2 bases, with 12 bases separating them. The CDR3 is 13 residues long. Germline V gives CDR1 SGHDT, CDR2 YYEEEE. CDR3 loop: CASSLGWNYGYTF. DNA for the CDR3: TGTGCCAGCTCGCTCGGTTGGAACTATGGCTACACCTTC.

This clonotype was counted many times. The chain employs TRBV20-1 and TRBJ2-3; maybe TRBD1 (5 bases). The length of the CDR3 is 15 residues. V lost 0 bases and J 1 base, leaving 11 bases between the germline ends. Germline V gives CDR1 DFQATT, CDR2 SNEGSKA (reference sequence). Here the CDR3 reads CSARDATAGTDTQYF. The CDR3, as DNA: TGCAGTGCTAGAGATGCGACAGCCGGCACAGATACGCAGTATTTT.

This clonotype showed up many times. The chain joins TRBV6-1 to TRBJ2-1; 11 bases match TRBD2. The trim removed 8 bases at V and 9 bases at J, leaving 9 bases unmatched. From germline, CDR1 is MNHNS and CDR2 SASEGT. There are 14 residues in the CDR3. CDR3 sequence: CASHPSGGWSEQFF. CDR3 coding DNA: TGTGCCAGCCACCCTAGCGGGGGGTGGAGTGAGCAGTTCTTC.

The chain uses TRBV7-2 and TRBJ2-3, with a weak D call TRBD1 (5 bases). This CDR3 is 16 amino acids long. Trimming shortened V by 4 bases and J by 6 bases, and 20 bases separated the two germline ends. Germline V gene lookup returns CDR1 SGHTA and CDR2 FQGNSA. As DNA, the CDR3 is TGTGCCAGCAGCTCTCCCCCCGATAGGGGTGGCGATACGCAGTATTTT. It translates to CASSSPPDRGGDTQYF.

At least ten counts were recorded for this clonotype. The rearrangement joins TRBV7-2 to TRBJ1-2, with 7 bases fitting TRBD1. The CDR3 runs to 13 residues. Germline assignment: CDR1 SGHTA and CDR2 FQGNSA. V was pared by 6 bases and J by 4 bases, with 5 bases of the junction left unmatched. The CDR3 loop reads CASRPTGPYGYTF. The CDR3 coding sequence is TGTGCCAGCAGACCGACAGGGCCCTATGGCTACACCTTC.

Notes on this clonotype: At one end, the junction sequence differs from germline, possibly due to a read error. CDR3 DNA sequence: TGCGCCAGCAGCCCGTCGGCAGGGAGCGGAAACACCGTATATTTT. Its protein product is CASSPSAGSGNTVYF. This sequence joins TRBV10-1 and TRBJ1-3, with D perhaps matching TRBD1 (5 bases). CDR1 is WNHNN and CDR2 is SYGVQD in the germline V gene (reference sequence). The CDR3 has 15 residues.

The gene calls are TRBV6-1 and TRBJ1-5; tentatively, D is TRBD1 (5 bases). Germline CDR1 is MNHNS and CDR2 is SASEGT. V lost 8 bases and J lost 9, with 14 bases in between. This CDR3 spans 12 amino acids. As DNA, the CDR3 is TGTGCCAGCGAAGAGGGGATCCTGCCCCAGCATTTT. Translated, it gives CASEEGILPQHF.

This sequence joins TRBV6-5 and TRBJ2-7; D is unclear. The CDR3 runs to 13 residues. The V and J ends lost 0 bases and 2 bases respectively, with 5 bases between them. Germline CDR1 reads MNHEY; CDR2 reads SVGAGI. The CDR3: CASSYSGAYEQYF. CDR3 nucleotide sequence: TGTGCCAGCAGTTACTCAGGTGCCTACGAGCAGTACTTC.

This clonotype has more than one count but fewer than ten. The chain couples TRBV10-3 to TRBJ1-1, with TRBD1 matching 8 bases. The V and J ends lost 6 bases and 3 bases, in that order; junction bases with no gene match: 9. CDR3 size: 15 residues. Germline V CDR1 and CDR2: ENHRY, SYGVKD. The CDR3 DNA reads TGTGCCATCAGCCGGACAGGGATTAAGGACACTGAAGCTTTCTTT. Protein: CAISRTGIKDTEAFF.

At least ten counts were recorded for this clonotype. This chain joins TRBV28 and TRBJ2-7; the D is unclear. This CDR3 spans 12 amino acids. Trimming cost V 2 bases and J 4 bases, with 6 bases left between them. Germline V gives CDR1 MDHEN, CDR2 SYDVKM. The CDR3 sequence is CASSLAEYEQYF. CDR3 sequence (DNA): TGTGCCAGCAGTTTAGCCGAATACGAGCAGTACTTC.

The genes are TRBV7-2 and TRBJ2-7; D is ambiguous. Trimming cost V 2 bases and J 6 bases, with 11 bases left between them. The V gene's germline CDR1 is SGHTA and CDR2 FQGNSA. The CDR3 consists of 13 residues. Here the CDR3 DNA reads TGTGCCAGCAGCTTAAAGGTGGGATCCGAGCAGTACTTC. This sequence encodes CASSLKVGSEQYF.